The 11 T cell receptor beta chains below come from one sample, sequenced in a study of CD8 T cell repertoires and HIV-1 epitope variants. Their antigens remain unidentified. The repertoire was sequenced with immunoSEQ multiplex PCR; TCRdb's copy has only in-frame clones and lacks some. The data show about 5,600 clones, around 64% seen once. Sample: cultured CD8+ T cells derived from PBMCs. All receptors come from a male donor with HIV.

The chain couples TRBV7-6 to TRBJ1-4, with 8 bases aligning to TRBD1. The germline V gene has CDR1 SGHVS and CDR2 FNYEAQ. V shed 5 bases and J 8 bases; nucleotides not matched to a gene: 10. The CDR3 sequence is 15 residues long. The CDR3 DNA is TGTGCCAGCAGCCCCCGATCGGACAGGGCAGAAAAACTGTTTTTT. Encoded protein: CASSPRSDRAEKLFF.

The chain is built from TRBV28 and TRBJ2-1, with no clear D. This CDR3 region has 12 residues. The germline V and J ends were trimmed by 1 base and 8 bases, with 6 bases remaining between them. The germline CDR1 and CDR2 sequences are MDHEN and SYDVKM. The CDR3, as DNA: TGTGCCAGCAGTTTATCGGTTTATGAGCAGTTCTTC. Its protein product is CASSLSVYEQFF.

This clone has a single count. The chain joins TRBV5-5 to TRBJ2-7, with TRBD1 identical over 9 bases. V lost 3 bases to trimming and J lost 0 bases; unmatched junction nucleotides: 4. Germline CDR1 SGHKS, CDR2 YYEKEE (reference sequence). The CDR3 consists of 15 residues. CDR3 loop: CASSSGQGSSYEQYF. CDR3 coding DNA: TGTGCCAGCAGCTCCGGACAGGGGAGCTCCTACGAGCAGTACTTC.

The V and J genes are TRBV5-1 and TRBJ2-1, with 7 positions matching TRBD2. CDR3 size: 15 residues. V shed 0 bases, J shed 8 bases, and the junction held 8 bases outside the gene matches. Germline V gene lookup returns CDR1 SGHRS and CDR2 YFSETQ. The CDR3: CASSLDGGSLYEQFF. CDR3 nucleotide sequence: TGCGCCAGCAGCTTGGACGGGGGGTCTCTCTATGAGCAGTTCTTC. The full variable domain, its missing parts supplied by reference TRBV5-1 and TRBJ2-1, is KAGVTQTPRYLIKTRGQQVTLSCSPISGHRSVSWYQQTPGQGLQFLFEYFSETQRNKGNFPGRFSGRQFSNSRSEMNVSTLELGDSALYLCASSLDGGSLYEQFFGPGTRLTVL.

This clone is deemed medium-sized. The chain joins TRBV28 to TRBJ2-7; D perhaps matches TRBD1 (5 bases). Trimming stripped 6 bases from V and 2 bases from J, with 17 bases between. The CDR3 is made up of 15 amino acids. Per germline, CDR1 MDHEN and CDR2 SYDVKM. For the CDR3, the DNA is TGTGCCAGCAGCGAATCAATAGGACAAGCCTACGAGCAGTACTTC. The encoded protein is CASSESIGQAYEQYF. Complete variable domain (other parts from reference TRBV28 and TRBJ2-7): DVKVTQSSRYLVKRTGEKVFLECVQDMDHENMFWYRQDPGLGLRLIYFSYDVKMKEKGDIPEGYSVSREKKERFSLILESASTNQTSMYLCASSESIGQAYEQYFGPGTRLTVT.

Note on this clone: The CDR3 does not end in the conserved phenylalanine or tryptophan, so this is likely a read error. No DNA is shown, since the ends of the CDR3 on it are uncertain; the CDR3 is the one TCRdb lists. The genes are TRBV6-6 and TRBJ1-2. The CDR3 length is 14 residues, termini included. Germline V gene lookup returns CDR1 MNHNY and CDR2 SVGAGI (reference sequence). This chain's CDR3 is CASSCQRGGRKTYG.

This chain uses TRBV15 with TRBJ1-2, with 9 bases matching TRBD1. Trimming took 0 bases from V and 6 from J; bases not matched to a gene: 5. The CDR3 covers 15 residues. Germline-derived CDR1 and CDR2 are LNHNV and YYDKDF (reference sequence). The CDR3 DNA reads as TGTGCCACCAGCAGAGATGTCACAGGGGGCAATGGCTACACCTTC. This codes for CATSRDVTGGNGYTF. The full variable domain, its missing parts supplied by reference TRBV15 and TRBJ1-2, is DAMVIQNPRYQVTQFGKPVTLSCSQTLNHNVMYWYQQKSSQAPKLLFHYYDKDFNNEADTPDNFQSRRPNTSFCFLDIRSPGLGDTAMYLCATSRDVTGGNGYTFGSGTRLTVV.

The rearrangement links TRBV6-6 to TRBJ2-5, with D perhaps matching TRBD1 (5 bases). With 0 bases removed from V and 5 bases from J, the gap between germline ends came to 13 bases. This CDR3 region has 15 residues. The germline V gene has CDR1 MNHNY and CDR2 SVGAGI (reference sequence). In DNA form, the CDR3 reads TGTGCCAGCAGTTACTCGATTGCAGGGTTGGAGACCCAGTACTTC. Translating gives CASSYSIAGLETQYF.

The chain couples TRBV27 to TRBJ1-5; a possible D gene is TRBD1 (5 bases). V dropped 2 bases and J dropped 2 bases, with 13 bases sitting between them. From germline, CDR1 is MNHEY and CDR2 SMNVEV (reference sequence). The length of the CDR3 is 16 residues. CDR3 DNA sequence: TGTGCCAGCAGTTTACAAGGACGGGGCCGCAATCAGCCCCAGCATTTT. Protein product: CASSLQGRGRNQPQHF.

J is TRBJ1-4 and V is TRBV7-2; D is possibly TRBD1 (6 bases). The CDR3 consists of 14 residues. From germline, CDR1 is SGHTA and CDR2 FQGNSA. V lost 5 bases and J lost 8, with 15 bases in between. The CDR3, as DNA: TGTGCCAGCAGCGGAGCGGGGGCTCGAGAAAAACTGTTTTTT. Protein: CASSGAGAREKLFF.

V usage is TRBV7-9 and J usage is TRBJ2-1; 10 bases are a match to TRBD2. The V gene's germline CDR1 is SEHNR and CDR2 FQNEAQ (reference sequence). V shed 2 bases and J 7 bases; nucleotides not matched to a gene: 2. The CDR3 is 14 amino acids. DNA for the CDR3: TGTGCCAGCAGCTTAACGGGACTAGCGAATGAGCAGTTCTTC. Its translation is CASSLTGLANEQFF.